These 14 T cell receptor beta chains came from one sample sequenced in a study of naive CD8 T cells in extremely preterm neonates. Using immunoSEQ multiplex PCR, the repertoire was profiled, and TCRdb retains in-frame clones only, with some absent. The data show about 7,900 clones, with just over 95% seen just once and under 3% held by the top ten. Input material: naive CD8+ T cells from blood. These receptors came from a human donor in good health.

The J gene is TRBJ2-7, the V gene TRBV7-9; D perhaps matches TRBD1 (6 bases). CDR3 length: 15 amino acids. Germline V gene data show CDR1 as SEHNR and CDR2 as FQNEAQ (reference sequence). Deletions cut 3 bases from V and 0 bases from J, with 12 bases between. In nucleotides, the CDR3 is TGTGCCAGCAGCTTTCTCGGACAGCACTCCTACGAGCAGTACTTC. Protein sequence: CASSFLGQHSYEQYF.

The V and J genes are TRBV27 and TRBJ1-2, with TRBD1 matching 8 bases. Trimming cost V 0 bases and J 4 bases; bases outside gene matches: 4. Per the germline V gene, CDR1 is MNHEY and CDR2 is SMNVEV (reference sequence). The CDR3 sequence is 15 residues long. The CDR3 reads CASSLSGTGGYGYTF. CDR3 sequence (DNA): TGTGCCAGCAGTTTATCCGGGACAGGCGGCTATGGCTACACCTTC.

The rearrangement uses TRBV28 and TRBJ2-7; weak D call: TRBD1 (5 bases). The V end was cut by 6 bases, the J end by 4 bases, with 10 bases between. There are 12 residues in the CDR3. Looked up from germline, CDR1 is MDHEN and CDR2 is SYDVKM. CDR3 amino acids: CASSATGYEQYF. As DNA, the CDR3 is TGTGCCAGCAGCGCTACAGGTTACGAGCAGTACTTC.

The rearrangement joins TRBV5-1 to TRBJ1-2; a weak D match, TRBD1 (6 bases). Germline V gene data show CDR1 as SGHRS and CDR2 as YFSETQ. The CDR3 spans 17 residues. Trimming took off 10 bases at V and 1 base at J, with 26 bases between the two ends. CDR3 protein: CAPITAEGGAYNYGYTF. The DNA of the CDR3 is TGCGCCCCCATAACAGCAGAGGGGGGGGCTTATAACTATGGCTACACCTTC.

The rearrangement joins TRBV6-6 to TRBJ2-1; 7 nucleotides agree with TRBD1. Germline V gives CDR1 MNHNY, CDR2 SVGAGI (reference sequence). V was pared by 7 bases and J by 2 bases, with 2 bases of the junction left unmatched. This CDR3 region has 13 residues. CDR3 DNA: TGTGCCAGCATGGGGACAGCCTACAATGAGCAGTTCTTC. Its protein is CASMGTAYNEQFF.

The J gene is TRBJ2-2, the V gene TRBV7-6, with D possibly matching TRBD2 (5 bases). The CDR3 is made up of 15 amino acids. Trimming stripped 5 bases from V and 6 bases from J, with 16 bases between. Germline CDR1 and CDR2: SGHVS and FNYEAQ. The CDR3 DNA sequence: TGTGCCAGCAGCCCAATCCGACTGGGAGCCGGGGAGCTGTTTTTT. This encodes CASSPIRLGAGELFF. The entire variable domain, with the rest obtained from reference TRBV7-6 and TRBJ2-2, is as follows: GAGVSQSPRYKVTKRGQDVALRCDPISGHVSLYWYRQALGQGPEFLTYFNYEAQQDKSGLPNDRFSAERPEGSISTLTIQRTEQRDSAMYRCASSPIRLGAGELFFGEGSRLTVL.

As concerns this clone: One end of the junction does not line up with germline, which may come from a read error. The rearrangement joins TRBV9 to TRBJ1-5; D is perhaps TRBD1 (6 bases). Per germline, CDR1 SGDLS and CDR2 YYNGEE. The CDR3 loop spans 16 amino acids. CDR3 coding DNA: TGTGCCAGCAGCGTAGGGGGGCGGAAAGGGGATCAGCCCCGGCATTTT. It is translated as CASSVGGRKGDQPRHF.

The chain is built from TRBV15 and TRBJ2-7; TRBD2 aligns across 7 bases. From germline, CDR1 is LNHNV and CDR2 YYDKDF (reference sequence). The CDR3 loop spans 16 amino acids. V was pared by 0 bases and J by 1 base, with 6 bases of the junction left unmatched. The CDR3 DNA is TGTGCCACCAGCAGAGATCCTAGCGGTTCTTCCTACGAGCAGTACGTC. It translates to CATSRDPSGSSYEQYV.

This chain links TRBV7-8 with TRBJ2-3; 7 bases match TRBD1. Germline loops: CDR1 SGHVS, CDR2 FQNEAQ. The CDR3 has 15 residues. J gave up 4 bases and V 5 bases, and 9 bases lay outside the gene matches. CDR3 sequence: CASSPGAGGADTQYF. The CDR3 DNA is TGTGCCAGCAGCCCCGGCGCAGGGGGTGCAGATACGCAGTATTTT.

The gene calls are TRBV2 and TRBJ2-1; a possible D gene is TRBD2 (6 bases). This CDR3 is 13 amino acids long. Between the trimmed V and J ends, which lost 10 bases and 5 bases, there was a span of 15 bases. Per germline, CDR1 SNHLY and CDR2 FYNNEI. CDR3 protein: CATHGAGNNEQFF. CDR3 DNA sequence: TGTGCCACACACGGGGCGGGGAACAATGAGCAGTTCTTC. Using reference TRBV2 and TRBJ2-1 for the parts outside the CDR3, the full variable domain is EPEVTQTPSHQVTQMGQEVILRCVPISNHLYFYWYRQILGQKVEFLVSFYNNEISEKSEIFDDQFSVERPDGSNFTLKIRSTKLEDSAMYFCATHGAGNNEQFFGPGTRLTVL.

The chain uses TRBV5-4 and TRBJ2-1; D not resolved. The CDR3 has 15 residues. V lost 4 bases to trimming and J lost 2 bases, with 13 bases between them. Germline CDR1 is SGHNT and CDR2 is YYREEE (reference sequence). The CDR3 DNA follows: TGTGCCAGCAGCCGAAACCGGGTCACCTACAATGAGCAGTTCTTC. Amino acids: CASSRNRVTYNEQFF.

CDR3 amino acids: CASSAFPGSNQPQHF. In nucleotides, the CDR3 is TGTGCCAGCAGCGCTTTCCCAGGTAGCAATCAGCCCCAGCATTTT. V gene TRBV5-4 combines with J gene TRBJ1-5; D is ambiguous. Per the germline V gene, CDR1 is SGHNT and CDR2 is YYREEE (reference sequence). This CDR3 is 15 amino acids long. The V and J ends lost 4 bases and 0 bases respectively, with 11 bases between them.

The V call is TRBV2, the J call TRBJ2-5; D unclear. The CDR3 extends over 14 amino acids. The V gene lost 10 bases and the J gene lost 11 bases, with 26 bases spanning the gap. Germline CDR1 reads SNHLY; CDR2 reads FYNNEI. The CDR3 region is CATRVLVVGDTQYF. The CDR3, as DNA: TGTGCCACCCGCGTATTAGTTGTCGGCGACACTCAGTACTTC.

The chain links TRBV27 to TRBJ1-4, with 7 positions matching TRBD1. This CDR3 has 12 amino acids. Germline CDR1 and CDR2: MNHEY and SMNVEV (reference sequence). The J segment lost 12 bases and the V segment lost 10 bases, leaving 11 bases of the junction unmatched. In nucleotides, the CDR3 is TGTGCCATTCGACAGGGCTCAGGAGAACTGTTTTTT. Protein: CAIRQGSGELFF.